The 10 T cell receptor beta chains below were found in one sample sequenced in a study of blood T cell repertoires in COVID-19. The repertoire was sequenced with immunoSEQ multiplex PCR; TCRdb's copy has only in-frame clones and lacks some. The data hold over 120,000 clones, with roughly 80% observed a single time. Sequences were obtained from peripheral blood. All receptors derive from a man between 65 and 85 years old who had recovered from COVID-19.

This clone appeared many times. This chain uses TRBV5-1 with TRBJ2-7, with D possibly matching TRBD1 (5 bases). The ends were cut back, 2 bases at V and 6 bases at J, with 15 bases in the middle. Germline loops: CDR1 SGHRS, CDR2 YFSETQ. The CDR3 extends over 14 amino acids. The CDR3 DNA reads TGCGCCAGCAGCTTAACAGTCGGCCAGGGCGAGCAGTACTTC. It specifies CASSLTVGQGEQYF.

The chain combines TRBV7-9 with TRBJ2-7; a weak D match, TRBD1 (5 bases). This CDR3 has 14 amino acids. V lost 5 bases to trimming and J lost 3 bases, with 14 bases between them. Germline CDR1 SEHNR, CDR2 FQNEAQ (reference sequence). The CDR3 DNA reads as TGTGCCAGCAGCAAACAGGAGTTGGTCTACGAGCAGTACTTC. This gives the protein CASSKQELVYEQYF.

This clone was picked up a small number of times. CDR3 sequence reads: CAAKRDQGSTEAFF. The CDR3 DNA is TGTGCCGCCAAAAGGGATCAGGGAAGCACTGAAGCTTTCTTT. The chain combines TRBV10-3 with TRBJ1-1; the D gene is possibly TRBD1 (5 bases). Trimming removed 11 bases at V and 4 bases at J, with 20 bases between. The germline CDR1 and CDR2 sequences are ENHRY and SYGVKD. The length of the CDR3 is 14 residues.

The rearrangement links TRBV5-1 to TRBJ2-7; a possible D gene is TRBD1 (6 bases). V lost 3 bases to trimming and J lost 2 bases, with 12 bases between them. The length of the CDR3 is 14 residues. The germline gives CDR1 SGHRS, CDR2 YFSETQ. CDR3 region: CASSWGQAPYEQYF. The CDR3 DNA reads as TGCGCCAGCAGCTGGGGACAAGCCCCCTACGAGCAGTACTTC.

This chain connects TRBV19 to TRBJ1-6; D is undetermined. This CDR3 is built from 13 residues. The germline V gene encodes CDR1 LNHDA and CDR2 SQIVND (reference sequence). Trimming took 3 bases from V and 7 from J, leaving 7 bases between them. The CDR3 DNA follows: TGTGCCAGTAGTATTTCCATCAATTCACCCCTCCACTTT. As protein: CASSISINSPLHF.

This rearrangement joins TRBV4-1 to TRBJ1-2; 10 bases agree with TRBD1. The CDR3 sequence is 15 residues long. The J segment lost 7 bases and the V segment lost 1 base, leaving 6 bases of the junction unmatched. The germline V gene has CDR1 MGHRA and CDR2 YSYEKL. The CDR3 sequence is CASSQVPGQGIGYTF. DNA for the CDR3: TGCGCCAGCAGCCAAGTTCCGGGACAGGGGATTGGCTACACCTTC.

The genes are TRBV3-1 (or the pseudogene TRBV3-2) and TRBJ2-1; 7 bases agree with TRBD1. Germline V gene sequence: CDR1 LGHDT, CDR2 YNNKEL (reference sequence). The CDR3 covers 15 residues. With V trimmed by 1 base and J by 5 bases, 5 bases remained unmatched. The CDR3 coding sequence is TGTGCCAGCAGCCAAGGACAGGGAATCGACAATGAGCAGTTCTTC. Protein product: CASSQGQGIDNEQFF.

The V call is TRBV5-1, the J call TRBJ1-2; 10 bases fit TRBD1. Losses at the gene ends were 1 base for V and 4 bases for J; bases not matched to a gene: 4. The CDR3 spans 15 residues. Germline CDR1 reads SGHRS; CDR2 reads YFSETQ. CDR3: CASSLMGQGTYGYTF. CDR3 nucleotide sequence: TGCGCCAGCAGCTTGATGGGACAGGGGACCTATGGCTACACCTTC. Drawing the rest from reference TRBV5-1 and TRBJ1-2, the complete variable domain is KAGVTQTPRYLIKTRGQQVTLSCSPISGHRSVSWYQQTPGQGLQFLFEYFSETQRNKGNFPGRFSGRQFSNSRSEMNVSTLELGDSALYLCASSLMGQGTYGYTFGSGTRLTVV.

The chain carries TRBV30 and TRBJ1-3; D is unresolved. The CDR3 has 14 amino acids. Germline CDR1 and CDR2: GTSNPN and SVGIG (reference sequence). Trimming removed 2 bases at V and 2 bases at J, with 10 bases between. The DNA of the CDR3 is TGTGCCTGGAGTCCCTACCCGGCTGGAAACACCATATATTTT. Translating it yields CAWSPYPAGNTIYF.

The DNA for the CDR3 is TGTGCCAGCAGCTGGGGACAGGGGAGCACAGATACGCAGTATTTT. Translating gives CASSWGQGSTDTQYF. The chain joins TRBV7-9 to TRBJ2-3, with 10 positions matching TRBD1. This CDR3 comprises 15 residues. J gave up 0 bases and V 4 bases, and 1 base lay outside the gene matches. In germline, CDR1 is SEHNR, CDR2 FQNEAQ (reference sequence).